This TCR beta chain was profiled in a study of shared clonotypes between healthy human individuals. Only in-frame clones appear in the TCRdb table, and some are missing; sequencing was by immunoSEQ multiplex PCR. Of 2,100,000 or so clones listed, roughly 95% are singletons. Trimming pared 8 bases from V and 6 bases from J, leaving 18 bases between. Germline lookup yields CDR1 GTSNPN and CDR2 SVGIG (reference sequence). The CDR3 runs 13 residues. Sequencing used naive CD4+ T cells sorted from blood. As to subset: CD45RA+ positively selected. The rearrangement joins TRBV30 to TRBJ2-3, with D perhaps matching TRBD2 (7 bases). The clonotype originates from a man aged 18 to 30 in good health. The CDR3 protein is CAETRGAGDTQYF. DNA of the CDR3: TGTGCCGAAACTCGGGGGGCCGGGGATACGCAGTATTTT. The variable domain in full, with the rest retrieved from reference TRBV30 and TRBJ2-3, is SQTIHQWPATLVQPVGSPLSLECTVEGTSNPNLYWYRQAAGRGLQLLFYSVGIGQISSEVPQNLSASRPQDRQFILSSKKLLLSDSGFYLCAETRGAGDTQYFGPGTRLTVL.